Listed below are T cell receptor beta chains from one sample, sequenced in a study of blood T cell repertoires in COVID-19. Method: immunoSEQ multiplex PCR; TCRdb's copy keeps in-frame clones and lacks some. The sample carries 200,000 to 250,000 clones, around 82% recorded once. The sequenced sample was peripheral blood. Receptor source: a man aged 50-59 years with active or convalescent COVID-19. CDR3s include the opening cysteine and the closing phenylalanine or tryptophan. Each record gives: D gene, clone size, V gene, J gene, CDR3 DNA, CDR3 protein. D genes are given only for firm matches. Clone size is shown for a subset of rows, as once, few, many or a class of expanded clone.

d_call: NA
clone_size: NA
v_call: TRBV7-2
j_call: TRBJ1-5
cdr3_nt: TGTGCCAGCAGCTTAGGGTTGCGACAAATCAATCAGCCCCAGCATTTT
cdr3_aa: CASSLGLRQINQPQHF

d_call: TRBD1
clone_size: NA
v_call: TRBV6-5
j_call: TRBJ1-5
cdr3_nt: TGTGCCAGCAGTTCGGACAGGAAGCAGCCCCAGCATTTT
cdr3_aa: CASSSDRKQPQHF

d_call: NA
clone_size: NA
v_call: TRBV25-1
j_call: TRBJ1-2
cdr3_nt: TGTGCCGGCAGTGAATACAGGGACTTACAAAGTGGATACTATGGCTACACCTTC
cdr3_aa: CAGSEYRDLQSGYYGYTF

d_call: NA
clone_size: NA
v_call: TRBV5-6
j_call: TRBJ2-6
cdr3_nt: TGTGCCAGCAGCCCCATGGCACAGGAGAGCTCTGGGGCCAACGTCCTGACTTTC
cdr3_aa: CASSPMAQESSGANVLTF

d_call: TRBD2
clone_size: NA
v_call: TRBV5-4
j_call: TRBJ2-2
cdr3_nt: TGTGCCAGCAGCCCCCTCGGGGGGACCAACCCCGGGGAGCTGTTTTTT
cdr3_aa: CASSPLGGTNPGELFF

d_call: TRBD2
clone_size: NA
v_call: TRBV6-1
j_call: TRBJ2-7
cdr3_nt: TGTGCCAGCAGTGATGGGGGAGGGTGGGAGCAGTACTTC
cdr3_aa: CASSDGGGWEQYF

d_call: TRBD1
clone_size: NA
v_call: TRBV19
j_call: TRBJ1-5
cdr3_nt: TGTGCCACGCGGCAACAGGGGATTGACAATCAGCCCCAGCATTTT
cdr3_aa: CATRQQGIDNQPQHF

d_call: NA
clone_size: NA
v_call: TRBV4-2
j_call: TRBJ1-4
cdr3_nt: TGTGCCAGCAGCCCGACAGGCGGCCAATCTGCAACTAATGAAAAACTGTTTTTT
cdr3_aa: CASSPTGGQSATNEKLFF

d_call: NA
clone_size: NA
v_call: TRBV12-5
j_call: TRBJ1-1
cdr3_nt: TGTGCTAGTGGTTTGGTACCGGGGGTTGAAGCTTTCTTT
cdr3_aa: CASGLVPGVEAFF

d_call: NA
clone_size: once
v_call: TRBV3-1/TRBV3-2
j_call: TRBJ1-2
cdr3_nt: TGTGCCAGCAGCCAAGGGAGCTCTTTGGTATTCTATGGCTACACCTTC
cdr3_aa: CASSQGSSLVFYGYTF

d_call: NA
clone_size: once
v_call: TRBV21-1
j_call: TRBJ1-1
cdr3_nt: TGTGCCAGCAGCGTAGCCGGCAGCCCGAACACTGAAGCTTTCTTT
cdr3_aa: CASSVAGSPNTEAFF

d_call: TRBD1
clone_size: NA
v_call: TRBV12-3/TRBV12-4
j_call: TRBJ1-2
cdr3_nt: TGTGCCAGCAGTCCACAGGGGCGCGGTGGCTACACCTTC
cdr3_aa: CASSPQGRGGYTF

d_call: NA
clone_size: NA
v_call: TRBV5-1
j_call: TRBJ2-6
cdr3_nt: TGCGCCAGCAGCTTGTATCCGGGGGACGGCGGTGGAGCCAACGTCCTGACTTTC
cdr3_aa: CASSLYPGDGGGANVLTF

d_call: TRBD2
clone_size: NA
v_call: TRBV27
j_call: TRBJ2-2
cdr3_nt: TGTGCCAGCAGTTCCGGGACTACCTACACCGGGGAGCTGTTTTTT
cdr3_aa: CASSSGTTYTGELFF

d_call: NA
clone_size: NA
v_call: TRBV3-1/TRBV3-2
j_call: TRBJ1-3
cdr3_nt: TGTGCCAGCAGCCATCAGGGCTTCACCATATATTTT
cdr3_aa: CASSHQGFTIYF

d_call: TRBD1
clone_size: NA
v_call: TRBV18
j_call: TRBJ1-1
cdr3_nt: TGTGCCAGCTCACCACAGGGGGCCGGCACTGAAGCTTTCTTT
cdr3_aa: CASSPQGAGTEAFF

d_call: NA
clone_size: NA
v_call: TRBV5-6
j_call: TRBJ1-2
cdr3_nt: TGTGCCAGCAGCTTACTACAGGATCTACGAATGTATGGCTACACCTTC
cdr3_aa: CASSLLQDLRMYGYTF

d_call: NA
clone_size: NA
v_call: TRBV30
j_call: TRBJ2-5
cdr3_nt: TGTGCCTGGAGTTGGAGAGGTCTAATCGGAGAGACCCAGTACTTC
cdr3_aa: CAWSWRGLIGETQYF

d_call: TRBD1
clone_size: NA
v_call: TRBV27
j_call: TRBJ1-6
cdr3_nt: TGTGCCAGCAGTTCCGGGACAGGGGATTATAATTCACCCCTCCACTTT
cdr3_aa: CASSSGTGDYNSPLHF

d_call: NA
clone_size: NA
v_call: TRBV18
j_call: TRBJ1-2
cdr3_nt: TGTGCCAGCTCACCCCCGGGGGGGCCTACCTATGGCTACACCTTC
cdr3_aa: CASSPPGGPTYGYTF

d_call: TRBD2
clone_size: NA
v_call: TRBV3-1/TRBV3-2
j_call: TRBJ2-1
cdr3_nt: TGTGCCAGCAGCCAGGGGACTAGCGGGCCCTCCTACAATGAGCAGTTCTTC
cdr3_aa: CASSQGTSGPSYNEQFF

d_call: TRBD1
clone_size: few
v_call: TRBV28
j_call: TRBJ2-7
cdr3_nt: TGTGCCAGCAGTTTAGACTGGGGACAGGGTTACGAGCAGTACTTC
cdr3_aa: CASSLDWGQGYEQYF

d_call: TRBD1
clone_size: NA
v_call: TRBV5-5
j_call: TRBJ1-5
cdr3_nt: TGTGCCAGCAGCTTGGGACAGGGGGGCAATCAGCCCCAGCATTTT
cdr3_aa: CASSLGQGGNQPQHF

d_call: TRBD1
clone_size: NA
v_call: TRBV5-1
j_call: TRBJ2-3
cdr3_nt: TGCGCCAGCAGCCGGACAGGGGTCGGGGATACGCAGTATTTT
cdr3_aa: CASSRTGVGDTQYF

d_call: NA
clone_size: NA
v_call: TRBV9
j_call: TRBJ2-5
cdr3_nt: TGTGCCAGCAGCGTAGCGGCAGAGGGGACCCAGTACTTC
cdr3_aa: CASSVAAEGTQYF

d_call: TRBD2
clone_size: NA
v_call: TRBV14
j_call: TRBJ2-1
cdr3_nt: TGTGCCAGCAGTACCAGCGGGAGGGCCTGGAGCAATGAGCAGTTCTTC
cdr3_aa: CASSTSGRAWSNEQFF

d_call: NA
clone_size: NA
v_call: TRBV5-1
j_call: TRBJ1-1
cdr3_nt: TGCGCCAGCAGCTTGGCCGCAGGGGTGAACACTGAAGCTTTCTTT
cdr3_aa: CASSLAAGVNTEAFF

d_call: NA
clone_size: NA
v_call: TRBV7-9
j_call: TRBJ2-5
cdr3_nt: TGTGCCAGCAGCTTAGCACGGTCACAAGAGACCCAGTACTTC
cdr3_aa: CASSLARSQETQYF

d_call: NA
clone_size: NA
v_call: TRBV29-1
j_call: TRBJ1-1
cdr3_nt: TGCAGCGTCCCGACAGGACTGAACACTGAAGCTTTCTTT
cdr3_aa: CSVPTGLNTEAFF

d_call: NA
clone_size: once
v_call: TRBV4-3
j_call: TRBJ1-1
cdr3_nt: TGCGCCAGCAGCAGACAGGCTAAATCCTTGGCTTTCTTT
cdr3_aa: CASSRQAKSLAFF

d_call: TRBD1
clone_size: few
v_call: TRBV4-1
j_call: TRBJ2-3
cdr3_nt: TGCGCCAGCAGCCTCCCCCCGACAGGGGGCACAGATACGCAGTATTTT
cdr3_aa: CASSLPPTGGTDTQYF

d_call: TRBD1
clone_size: NA
v_call: TRBV11-2
j_call: TRBJ2-1
cdr3_nt: TGTGCCAGCAGCCCCCTAATGCGGGCTCCGGGACAGGGGAGGGATGAGCAGTTCTTC
cdr3_aa: CASSPLMRAPGQGRDEQFF

d_call: TRBD2
clone_size: NA
v_call: TRBV19
j_call: TRBJ2-5
cdr3_nt: TGTGCCAGTAGTACCGGGACTAGCGGGGTAAGGGAGACCCAGTACTTC
cdr3_aa: CASSTGTSGVRETQYF

d_call: TRBD1
clone_size: NA
v_call: TRBV28
j_call: TRBJ1-1
cdr3_nt: TGTGCCAGCAGTTCGGGGACAGGGGTTCACACTGAAGCTTTCTTT
cdr3_aa: CASSSGTGVHTEAFF

d_call: NA
clone_size: NA
v_call: TRBV28
j_call: TRBJ1-1
cdr3_nt: TGTGCCAGCAGTTTACGTCGCGGGACTGAAGCTTTCTTT
cdr3_aa: CASSLRRGTEAFF

d_call: TRBD2
clone_size: NA
v_call: TRBV9
j_call: TRBJ2-2
cdr3_nt: TGTGCCAGCAGCCCCCCCTTGGGACAGCGGGGGGGAAAAAGGAGGACCGGGGAGCTGTTTTTT
cdr3_aa: CASSPPLGQRGGKRRTGELFF

d_call: TRBD1
clone_size: NA
v_call: TRBV7-7
j_call: TRBJ1-5
cdr3_nt: TGTGCTAGCAGCTCCGGACAGGGTTTTTGGCCCCAGCATTTT
cdr3_aa: CASSSGQGFWPQHF

d_call: TRBD2
clone_size: once
v_call: TRBV15
j_call: TRBJ2-1
cdr3_nt: TGTGCCACCAGCAGAGATCTCCCCGGGACTAGCAATGAGCAGTTCTTC
cdr3_aa: CATSRDLPGTSNEQFF

d_call: NA
clone_size: NA
v_call: TRBV27
j_call: TRBJ2-7
cdr3_nt: TGTGCCAGCCGGAGATATGAGCGATACGAGCAGTACTTC
cdr3_aa: CASRRYERYEQYF

d_call: NA
clone_size: NA
v_call: TRBV2
j_call: TRBJ1-2
cdr3_nt: TGTGCCAGCAGTGATGAAGCCAGGGTTTATGGCTACACCTTC
cdr3_aa: CASSDEARVYGYTF

d_call: NA
clone_size: NA
v_call: TRBV21-1
j_call: TRBJ2-2
cdr3_nt: TGTGCCAGCAGTGGGACAGGAAGGAACACCGGGGAGCTGTTTTTT
cdr3_aa: CASSGTGRNTGELFF

d_call: NA
clone_size: NA
v_call: TRBV30
j_call: TRBJ2-7
cdr3_nt: TGTGCCTGGATTGTTGTCGTTACCTACGAGCAGTACTTC
cdr3_aa: CAWIVVVTYEQYF

d_call: TRBD2
clone_size: NA
v_call: TRBV9
j_call: TRBJ2-1
cdr3_nt: TGTGCCAGCAGCGTAGGTGGACTAGCGGCCTCCCATGAGCAGTTCTTC
cdr3_aa: CASSVGGLAASHEQFF

d_call: TRBD1
clone_size: NA
v_call: TRBV6-6
j_call: TRBJ2-7
cdr3_nt: TGTGCCAGCAAAAAACCGGGACAGGGGGCTTACGAGCAGTACTTC
cdr3_aa: CASKKPGQGAYEQYF

d_call: TRBD1
clone_size: NA
v_call: TRBV30
j_call: TRBJ1-1
cdr3_nt: TGTGCCTGGAGTTCGACAGGGGCTGGAGGCACTGAAGCTTTCTTT
cdr3_aa: CAWSSTGAGGTEAFF

d_call: NA
clone_size: NA
v_call: TRBV7-3
j_call: TRBJ2-3
cdr3_nt: TGTGCCAGCAGCTTAGGGGGGGCTGGTACGCAGTATTTT
cdr3_aa: CASSLGGAGTQYF

d_call: TRBD2
clone_size: once
v_call: TRBV29-1
j_call: TRBJ2-3
cdr3_nt: TGCAGCGAATCACTAGCGGGAAGCACAGATACGCAGTATTTT
cdr3_aa: CSESLAGSTDTQYF

d_call: NA
clone_size: NA
v_call: TRBV4-1
j_call: TRBJ2-3
cdr3_nt: TGCGCCAGCAGCCAAGCGCCGGGACTTCGCACAGATACGCAGTATTTT
cdr3_aa: CASSQAPGLRTDTQYF

d_call: TRBD1
clone_size: NA
v_call: TRBV28
j_call: TRBJ2-7
cdr3_nt: TGTGCCAGCAGCTACAGGGGGCTGGACGAGCAGTACTTC
cdr3_aa: CASSYRGLDEQYF

d_call: NA
clone_size: many
v_call: TRBV28
j_call: TRBJ1-5
cdr3_nt: TGTGCCAGCAGCCAAATAACGGGTTGGAATCAGCCCCAGCATTTT
cdr3_aa: CASSQITGWNQPQHF

d_call: NA
clone_size: few
v_call: TRBV5-5
j_call: TRBJ1-2
cdr3_nt: TGTGCCAGCAGCACGGGGGGGCTTGGCTATGGCTACACCTTC
cdr3_aa: CASSTGGLGYGYTF

d_call: TRBD2
clone_size: NA
v_call: TRBV19
j_call: TRBJ2-5
cdr3_nt: TGTGCCACCCAGACTAGCGGGGGACTGGAGACCCAGTACTTC
cdr3_aa: CATQTSGGLETQYF